Listed here are 9 T cell receptor beta chains from one sample, sequenced in a study of blood T cell repertoires in COVID-19 (TCRdb year 2020). Libraries were constructed by the immunoSEQ multiplex PCR assay. Entries here come from immuneACCESS through TCRdb and include only in-frame sequences with V and J called. Some clones fail to appear in such tables; in the studies checked, an unresolved V gene covers under half of the shortfall, and the cause of the remainder is unknown. The sample table shows about 170,000 clones, and 79% are seen once. The ten largest clones capture around a fifth of the sample. The material sequenced was PBMCs or T cells enriched from blood (not recorded which). The source is a woman aged 70 to 79 in a cohort exposed to, infected with or recovered from COVID-19 (not recorded which).

In its sample, this clone was seen once. The gene calls are TRBV5-4 and TRBJ1-2; 7 bases map to TRBD1. This CDR3 has 15 residues. Unmatched junction bases numbered 13, after V lost 4 bases and J lost 7 bases. Germline-derived CDR1 and CDR2 are SGHNT and YYREEE (reference sequence). DNA for the CDR3: TGTGCCAGCAGCAAACCGGGACAGAGCCGTGCTGGCTACACCTTC. Its protein is CASSKPGQSRAGYTF.

The rearrangement uses TRBV6-6 and TRBJ2-2, with 10 nucleotides matching TRBD2. Unmatched junction bases numbered 2, after V lost 2 bases and J lost 2 bases. Looked up from germline, CDR1 is MNHNY and CDR2 is SVGAGI (reference sequence). CDR3 length: 16 amino acids. Written as DNA, the CDR3 is TGTGCCAGCAGTTACGAACTAGCGGGAAACACCGGGGAGCTGTTTTTT. Its protein product is CASSYELAGNTGELFF.

The chain joins TRBV19 to TRBJ1-5, with 7 bases identical to TRBD1. Germline CDR1 reads LNHDA; CDR2 reads SQIVND (reference sequence). The CDR3 contains 14 residues. V shed 5 bases and J 3 bases; nucleotides not matched to a gene: 4. CDR3 in amino acids: CASSATGPNQPQHF. CDR3 nucleotides: TGTGCCAGTAGTGCGACAGGGCCCAATCAGCCCCAGCATTTT.

The V and J genes are TRBV7-9 and TRBJ2-6, with a weak D call TRBD2 (5 bases). V was trimmed by 0 bases and J by 2 bases, leaving 5 bases between them. The CDR3 has 15 amino acids. Germline CDR1 and CDR2: SEHNR and FQNEAQ (reference sequence). Written as DNA, the CDR3 is TGTGCCAGCAGCTTAGCAGCGGCTGGGGCCAACGTCCTGACTTTC. It is translated as CASSLAAAGANVLTF.

CDR3 in amino acids: CASSSGLAGTGEQFF. Written as DNA, the CDR3 is TGTGCCAGCAGTTCGGGACTAGCGGGAACGGGTGAGCAGTTCTTC. The chain combines TRBV6-5 with TRBJ2-1, with TRBD2 matching over 13 bases. V lost 4 bases, J lost 9 bases, and 6 bases stayed unmatched. The CDR3 extends over 15 amino acids. CDR1 and CDR2 from the germline V gene are MNHEY and SVGAGI.

J is TRBJ1-1 and V is TRBV12-3 or TRBV12-4; TRBD1 matches at 7 bases. J was trimmed by 5 bases and V by 10 bases; bases with no gene match: 10. The CDR3 totals 13 residues. In nucleotides, the CDR3 is TGTGCCACCCAATGGACAGGCGGGACTGAAGCTTTCTTT. As protein: CATQWTGGTEAFF.

The rearrangement joins TRBV5-1 to TRBJ2-2; 7 positions agree with TRBD1. CDR1 SGHRS and CDR2 YFSETQ come from the germline V gene. CDR3 length: 15 residues. V lost 4 bases and J lost 5; bases outside the gene matches: 8. The CDR3 is CASSLGTVWTGELFF. The DNA of the CDR3 is TGCGCCAGCAGCCTAGGGACAGTGTGGACCGGGGAGCTGTTTTTT.

The chain recombines TRBV7-9 with TRBJ2-2, with TRBD1 matching 11 bases. The J segment lost 5 bases and the V segment lost 4 bases, leaving 6 bases of the junction unmatched. The CDR3 loop spans 16 amino acids. Germline values: CDR1 SEHNR, CDR2 FQNEAQ (reference sequence). The CDR3 protein is CASSSDRGRWTGELFF. The CDR3 nucleotides are TGTGCCAGCAGCTCGGACAGGGGGCGCTGGACCGGGGAGCTGTTTTTT.

V is TRBV6-5 and J is TRBJ1-1; D ambiguous. The CDR3 extends over 14 amino acids. Germline V gene lookup returns CDR1 MNHEY and CDR2 SVGAGI. Trimming stripped 2 bases from V and 4 bases from J, with 11 bases between. The CDR3 bases are TGTGCCAGCAGTTACAGCGTCGATGTCACTGAAGCTTTCTTT. Its translation is CASSYSVDVTEAFF.